This TCR beta chain was recovered during a study of read filtering for tumor transcriptome and immune sequencing (TCRdb year 2020). Study-level background: Of the patients in the cohort, around 18 were male and over 11 were female, and their mean age was 65.9 years, with a range of roughly 45 to 80. By revised international staging, 8 patients were R-ISS I, 16 were R-ISS II and over five were R-ISS III. After DNase treatment, whole-transcriptome libraries were prepared with the TruSeq RNA Access Library Prep Kit. Per sample, about 3.5 to 11 million TCR-region mapped reads were obtained with IR-seq, compared with only 85 to 1273 with RNA-seq. Using the same bone marrow samples, the study compared TCR repertoires obtained by targeted immune repertoire sequencing with those obtained by bulk whole-transcriptome sequencing. One main goal was a read-filtering strategy for immune repertoire data, in particular deciding whether clonotypes backed by only one read should be removed.

The CDR3 covers 16 residues, taking in both the cysteine and the phenylalanine. Only the CDR3 portion is preserved as DNA: 48 bases, with reading frame beginning at the first base. Taken from the germline V gene (reference sequence), the CDR1 and CDR2 loops are DFQATT and SNEGSKA. V is trimmed back by 3 bases and J by 2 bases, and the junction contains 6 bases that no gene match accounts for. Beyond this particular receptor, the publication reports: The correlation between IR-seq and RNA-seq shared clonotype proportions rose when single-read clonotypes were removed. IR-seq captured clonotypes at much higher depth and more reliably than RNA-seq, and smaller IR-seq throughput sufficed to identify most shared clonotypes. In IR-seq, single-read clonotypes were approximately 80% of clonotypes but 3% to 4% of total reads; in RNA-seq they were roughly three quarters of clonotypes and 35% to 50% of reads. Rather than purified T cells, the sorted CD138-negative fraction was a mixed bone marrow immune population.

TCR libraries were constructed from 400 ng RNA using the Immunoverse kit, and molecular barcoded adaptors covering alpha/delta and beta/gamma chains were employed. TCR library preparation used the same RNA that was used for transcriptome sequencing. Sequencing of TCR libraries was carried out on an Illumina HiSeq 4000 with 2 x 150 cycles. Under the source paper's analysis protocol: Using MiXCR, which included quality filtering and error correction, TCR reads were aligned to human V, D, J and C references and then assembled into CDR3 clonotypes. The tcR package in R was used for analysis of clonotype counts and gene usage diversity. Raw mapping reads were checked after the RNA-seq reads had been mapped by STAR aligner version 2.5.3a onto the human GRCh37 genome. To test how sequencing depth affected the clonotypes detected, IR-seq fastq files were randomly downsampled with Seqtk 1.3. TCRdb passed the public sequencing reads through fastp at Q25 and MiXCR, retaining productive beta sequences. Records with the same CDR3 protein are collapsed into one entry carrying the most frequent genes and DNA. The V and J calls come from TCRdb's annotation, not from the publication. This sample holds 25,000 to 35,000 distinct CDR3 sequences; approximately 17% were observed only once. 16% of the sample is held by the ten biggest clonotypes.

Every patient had bone marrow sampled at the time of active disease. Ficoll-Hypaque density gradient centrifugation was used to isolate the bone marrow mononuclear cells. Myeloma plasma cells were removed and CD138-negative cells were obtained by negative selection following labeling with CD138 magnetic microbeads on a MACS separator. Flow cytometry on an Attune NxT with CD138 antibodies was used to check the purity of the isolated cells. Total RNA was extracted with TRIzol reagent and quantified with a NanoDrop spectrophotometer. For each patient, the CD138-negative bone marrow sample underwent paired RNA-seq and IR-seq. This clonotype was counted ten times or more. It lacks a known antigen. Base qualities are not recorded, but no much larger clone differs from it by a single base.

The chain links TRBV20-1 with TRBJ2-1; 11 central nucleotides agree with TRBD2. The TCR originated in a donor over 35 with multiple myeloma. Sequenced material: a population of CD138-negative cells sorted from bone marrow. Interpreted using the paper, the cell subset or site label stands for: bone marrow mononuclear cells depleted of CD138+ plasma/myeloma cells by negative magnetic selection. The CDR3 reads as follows: CSARAGTSGTYNEQFF. The DNA sequence is given as TGCAGTGCTAGGGCCGGGACTAGCGGTACCTACAATGAGCAGTTCTTC.